Listed here is a single T cell receptor beta chain. Which antigen it targets is not known. No qualities accompany the bases; no much larger clone lies one base away. Libraries were built with the immunoSEQ multiplex PCR assay. RNA was extracted from all samples and reverse transcribed into cDNA as template for TCR sequencing. SuperScript III was used to make first-strand cDNA, primed with a 2:1 mix of oligo-dT and random hexamers. A synthetic immune receptor repertoire was used to measure amplification bias, and any remaining bias was corrected computationally. Per the original workflow: Raw reads were preprocessed to remove errors, and CDR3 was defined according to IMGT conventions as the region from the conserved cysteine to phenylalanine. Clonality was computed as 1 minus the Shannon entropy, with the entropy normalized by log2 of the number of productive unique TCRs. Scalp TCRbeta sequences were cross-referenced with sorted blood CD4 and CD8 repertoires so that the CD4 or CD8 identity of scalp clones could be inferred. TCRdb stores this immuneACCESS table with in-frame sequences only. Part of the clones is absent; in the studies checked, under half of the shortfall reflects unresolved V genes, and no reason is known for the rest. Clone size and the V and J calls come from that table; the DNA yielded D and trimming. A total of 120,000 or so clones appear in this sample, 50% to 75% of them only once. The top ten clonotypes cover almost 30% of the sample.

From the cysteine up to the phenylalanine, the CDR3 has a length of 16 residues. This entry keeps only the CDR3 DNA: 48 bases, framed from base 1. V is clipped by 3 bases and J by 7 bases, and the sequence between their germline boundaries is 20 bases long. The germline V gene sets CDR1 to SGHRS and CDR2 to YFSETQ. This sample is drawn from a study of CD8+ T cells in alopecia areata (dated by TCRdb to the late 2010s). Study-wide context: The treated patients took part in an open-label pilot trial in which moderate-to-severe alopecia areata was treated with oral tofacitinib at 5 to 10 mg twice daily. Human TCRbeta sequencing covered scalp tissue and sorted CD4+ and CD8+ peripheral blood T cells from patchy and totalis/universalis alopecia areata patients and healthy controls. Tofacitinib was administered for 6 to 18 months, and 6 months of follow-up off drug were then conducted to assess delayed response and recurrence. Biopsies were taken from tofacitinib-treated patients at baseline and at 4 and 24 weeks of treatment, and a later scalp biopsy was taken in several of the tofacitinib-treated patients. Clonality in the scalp was compared among normal scalp (n=4), patchy alopecia areata scalp (n=8), and alopecia totalis/universalis scalp (n=8). In both human patients and the C3H/HeJ mouse model, the study applied high-throughput TCRbeta sequencing to look at T cell clonal expansion in alopecia areata. TCRbeta CDR3 regions were amplified by immunoSEQ multiplex PCR with 35 Vbeta forward and 13 Jbeta reverse primers. The RNA source kit depended on sample type: the PAXgene miRNA kit for fixed scalp, the miRNeasy kit for PBMCs, and the RNeasy kit for mouse skin. In treated patients, disease severity was measured using the SALT score, which gives the percentage of scalp surface area affected. Paper-wide results and their limitations: The treated cohort was small, with a single nonresponder, so links between baseline CD8+ expansion and response need larger studies. Shared TCR sequences between patients were less evident than in mice, which may be partly attributable to HLA diversity in the patient population. Unlike mouse skin, which is dominated by gammadelta T cells, normal human skin has resident alphabeta T cells that are also sequenced, and this complicates analysis of the scalp TCR repertoire. Tofacitinib significantly decreased scalp clonality and the number of expanded CD8+ clones among the top 100 scalp clones. Lesional scalp, especially in alopecia totalis/universalis, showed higher clonality and more expanded CD8+ clones than normal scalp, suggesting antigenic drive. Many expanded lesional clones were found to persist in scalp and blood during tofacitinib treatment, and relapse after treatment cessation may be partly explained by this persistence.

The time point label, as the study defines it: 4 weeks on oral tofacitinib. The treatment or condition label here, explained by the study, means: oral pan-JAK inhibitor, 5-10 mg twice daily. Lesional scalp punch biopsies and peripheral blood were collected from alopecia areata patients. PBMCs were isolated by density centrifugation and stained for CD3, CD4 and CD8, after which CD4+ and CD8+ T cells were sorted on a FACSAria. The source was CD8+ T cells sorted from blood, collected at week 4, from a patient treated with tofacitinib. This TCR derives from a human donor with alopecia areata. The sequence links TRBV5-1 to TRBJ1-5; the D gene is perhaps TRBD1, from 6 matching bases. In nucleotides, the sequence is TGCGCCAGCAGCTCGCCAAGTCCTACAGGGACCCAGCCCCAGCATTTT. The translation is CASSSPSPTGTQPQHF.